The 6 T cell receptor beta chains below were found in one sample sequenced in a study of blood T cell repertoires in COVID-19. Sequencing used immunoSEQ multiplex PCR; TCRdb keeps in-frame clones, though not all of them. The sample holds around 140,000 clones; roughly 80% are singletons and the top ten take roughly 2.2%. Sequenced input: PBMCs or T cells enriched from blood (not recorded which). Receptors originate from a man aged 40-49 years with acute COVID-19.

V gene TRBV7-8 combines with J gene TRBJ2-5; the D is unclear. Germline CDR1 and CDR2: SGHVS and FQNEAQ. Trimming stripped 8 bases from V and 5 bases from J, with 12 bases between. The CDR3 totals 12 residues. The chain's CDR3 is CASGRRLETQYF. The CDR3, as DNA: TGTGCCAGCGGCCGGCGTTTGGAGACCCAGTACTTC.

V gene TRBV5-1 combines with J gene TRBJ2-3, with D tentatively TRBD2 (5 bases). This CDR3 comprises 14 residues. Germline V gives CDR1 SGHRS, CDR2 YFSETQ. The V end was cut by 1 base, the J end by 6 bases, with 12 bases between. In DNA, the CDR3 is TGCGCCAGCAGCTTGAGTTCGGGGTCGGATACGCAGTATTTT. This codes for CASSLSSGSDTQYF.

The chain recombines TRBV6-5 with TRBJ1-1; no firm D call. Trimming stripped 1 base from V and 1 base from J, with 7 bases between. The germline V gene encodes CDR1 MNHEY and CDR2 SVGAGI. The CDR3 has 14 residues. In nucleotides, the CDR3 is TGTGCCAGCAGTTACTTTGGCAAGAACACTGAAGCTTTCTTT. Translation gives CASSYFGKNTEAFF.

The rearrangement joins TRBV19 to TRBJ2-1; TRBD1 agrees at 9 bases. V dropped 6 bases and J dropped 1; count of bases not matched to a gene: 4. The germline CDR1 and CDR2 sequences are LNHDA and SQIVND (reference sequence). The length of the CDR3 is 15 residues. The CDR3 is CASRTGGPSYNEQFF. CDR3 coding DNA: TGTGCCAGTAGAACAGGGGGCCCTTCCTACAATGAGCAGTTCTTC.

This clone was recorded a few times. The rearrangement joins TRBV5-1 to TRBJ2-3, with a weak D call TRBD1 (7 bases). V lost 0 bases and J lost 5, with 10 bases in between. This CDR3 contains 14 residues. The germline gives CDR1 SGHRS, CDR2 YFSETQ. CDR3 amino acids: CASSLGRGLDTQYF. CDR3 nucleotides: TGCGCCAGCAGCTTGGGGAGGGGGCTAGATACGCAGTATTTT. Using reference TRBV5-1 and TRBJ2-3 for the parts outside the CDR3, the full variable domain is KAGVTQTPRYLIKTRGQQVTLSCSPISGHRSVSWYQQTPGQGLQFLFEYFSETQRNKGNFPGRFSGRQFSNSRSEMNVSTLELGDSALYLCASSLGRGLDTQYFGPGTRLTVL.

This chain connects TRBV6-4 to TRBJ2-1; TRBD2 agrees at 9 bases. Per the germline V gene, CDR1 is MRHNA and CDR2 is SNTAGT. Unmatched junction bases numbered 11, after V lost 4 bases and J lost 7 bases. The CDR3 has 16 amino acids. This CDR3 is CASSAMWGLAGNEQFF. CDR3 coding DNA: TGTGCCAGCAGTGCCATGTGGGGGCTAGCGGGGAATGAGCAGTTCTTC.